Given below is one TCR beta chain in context. Its antigen is unidentified. The sample belongs to a study of post-analysis software for immune sequencing data. About the research overall: The disease courses covered relapsing-remitting, secondary progressive and progressive-relapsing multiple sclerosis. Study-level results: There was significantly lower normalized Chao1 diversity in multiple sclerosis patients than in controls. The study found TRBV5-6, TRBV5-1 and TRBV20-1 among five TRBV segments more frequent in patients than controls. Analysis by F measure revealed that same-batch samples clustered strongly together.

Incorporated into the TCR beta cDNA libraries were unique molecular identifiers, which served to reduce PCR and sequencing biases. Via MiXCR, TCRdb re-called the PCR reads, giving one row per CDR3 protein. The sample records around 770,000 distinct CDR3 sequences, 46% being singletons. CDR3 length: 12 amino acids. V was trimmed by 7 bases and J by 6 bases, leaving 12 bases between them. The specimen was blood. The chain combines TRBV12-3 or TRBV12-4 with TRBJ1-1; D possibly corresponds to TRBD1 (5 bases). The receptor was isolated from a girl between 10 and 17 years old with multiple sclerosis. This CDR3 reads CASTGLGPEAFF. Here the CDR3 DNA reads TGTGCCAGCACGGGACTCGGACCTGAAGCTTTCTTT.